This TCR beta chain appears in the sequencing data of a study of T cells in Graves' hyperthyroidism and ophthalmopathy. Points from the study as a whole: The majority of expanded thyroid clonotypes above 0.001 also appeared in blood. A 13 V-J signature model discriminated ophthalmopathy versus stable hyperthyroidism. A median 6.5 months before onset, the model predicted ophthalmopathy.

The germline gives CDR1 SQVTM, CDR2 ANQGSEA. The CDR3 covers 18 residues. Trimming cost V 7 bases and J 7 bases; bases outside gene matches: 24. In making diagnoses, clinical symptoms, serum thyroxine and TRAb, thyroid ultrasound and orbital computed tomography were all used. The CDR3 regions of TCR beta were amplified from RNA transcripts. The TCR CDR3 first-round RT-PCR relied on the HTBI primer set. Each CDR3 protein gets one entry after TCRdb re-called the multiplex PCR reads with MiXCR. The repertoire holds over 700,000 distinct CDR3 sequences, 35% seen once, with around 31% in the top ten. This clonotype has only a few counts. Its target is not known.

This clonotype originated in a woman aged 35 to 49 with Graves' hyperthyroidism. The material sequenced was blood. The V call is TRBV29-1, the J call TRBJ1-1, with TRBD1 identical over 10 bases. CDR3 loop: CSASRPISDRGLRGEAFF. CDR3 nucleotides: TGCAGCGCCTCGAGGCCCATTTCCGACAGGGGGCTTAGGGGTGAAGCTTTCTTT.